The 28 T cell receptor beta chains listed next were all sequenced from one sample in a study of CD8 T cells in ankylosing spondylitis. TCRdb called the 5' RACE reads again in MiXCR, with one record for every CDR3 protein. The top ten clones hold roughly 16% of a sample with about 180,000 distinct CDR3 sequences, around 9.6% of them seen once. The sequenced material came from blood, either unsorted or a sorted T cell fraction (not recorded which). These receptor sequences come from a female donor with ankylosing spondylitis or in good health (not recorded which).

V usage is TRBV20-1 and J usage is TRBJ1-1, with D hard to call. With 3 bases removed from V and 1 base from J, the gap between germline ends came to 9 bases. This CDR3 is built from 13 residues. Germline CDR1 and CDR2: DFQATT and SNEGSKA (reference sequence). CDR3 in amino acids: CSASRPENTEAFF. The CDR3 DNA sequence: TGCAGTGCTAGTAGGCCGGAGAACACTGAAGCTTTCTTT.

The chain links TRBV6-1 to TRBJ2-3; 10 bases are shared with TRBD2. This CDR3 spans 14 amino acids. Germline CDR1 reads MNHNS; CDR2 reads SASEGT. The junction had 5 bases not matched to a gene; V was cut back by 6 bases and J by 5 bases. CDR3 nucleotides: TGTGCCAGCAGGCCTAGCGGGAGTTTAGATACGCAGTATTTT. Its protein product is CASRPSGSLDTQYF.

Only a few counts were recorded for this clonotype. CDR3 region: CATSETRTGELFF. The CDR3 DNA reads as TGTGCCACCAGTGAAACGCGCACCGGGGAGCTGTTTTTT. V usage is TRBV24-1 and J usage is TRBJ2-2; D remains ambiguous. The germline V gene has CDR1 KGHDR and CDR2 SFDVKD. The CDR3 has 13 residues. V lost 4 bases and J lost 4, with 6 bases in between.

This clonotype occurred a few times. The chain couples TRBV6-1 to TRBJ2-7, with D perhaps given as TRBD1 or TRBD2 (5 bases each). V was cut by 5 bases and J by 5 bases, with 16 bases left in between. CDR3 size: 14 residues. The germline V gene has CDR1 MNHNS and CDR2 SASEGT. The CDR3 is CASSPEEGWNEQYF. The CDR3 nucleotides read TGTGCCAGCAGTCCCGAAGAGGGGTGGAACGAGCAGTACTTC.

The CDR3 loop reads CASSQDRQGTEAFF. The CDR3 region has the DNA TGTGCCAGCAGCCAGGACCGACAAGGGACTGAAGCTTTCTTT. The chain employs TRBV6-1 and TRBJ1-1; D is uncertain. The CDR3 runs 14 residues. The V gene lost 6 bases and the J gene lost 5 bases, with 16 bases spanning the gap. The germline V gene encodes CDR1 MNHNS and CDR2 SASEGT.

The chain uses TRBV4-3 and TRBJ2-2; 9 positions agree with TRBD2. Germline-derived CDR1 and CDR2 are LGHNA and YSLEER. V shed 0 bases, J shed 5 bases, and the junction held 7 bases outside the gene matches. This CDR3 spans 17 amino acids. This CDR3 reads CASSQDWAGGQTGELFF. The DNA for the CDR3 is TGCGCCAGCAGCCAAGATTGGGCGGGAGGGCAAACCGGGGAGCTGTTTTTT.

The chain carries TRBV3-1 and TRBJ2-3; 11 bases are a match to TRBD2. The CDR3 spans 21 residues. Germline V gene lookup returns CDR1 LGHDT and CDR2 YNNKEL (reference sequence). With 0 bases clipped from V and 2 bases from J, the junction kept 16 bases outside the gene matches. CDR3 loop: CASSQDRRLAGPKGTTDTQYF. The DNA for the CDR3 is TGTGCCAGCAGCCAAGATAGGAGACTAGCGGGACCAAAGGGGACCACAGATACGCAGTATTTT.

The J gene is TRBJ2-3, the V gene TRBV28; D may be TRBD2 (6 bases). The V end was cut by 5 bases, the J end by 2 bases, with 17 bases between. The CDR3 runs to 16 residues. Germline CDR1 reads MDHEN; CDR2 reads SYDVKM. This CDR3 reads CASSPLGEALTDTQYF. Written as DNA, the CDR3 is TGTGCCAGCAGTCCTCTCGGGGAGGCCCTCACAGATACGCAGTATTTT.

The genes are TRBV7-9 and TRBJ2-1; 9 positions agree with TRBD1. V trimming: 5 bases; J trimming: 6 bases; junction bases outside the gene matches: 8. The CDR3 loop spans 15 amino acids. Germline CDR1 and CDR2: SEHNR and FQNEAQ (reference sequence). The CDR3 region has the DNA TGTGCCAGCAGCGGCCCGGACAGGGGCGGCAATGAGCAGTTCTTC. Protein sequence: CASSGPDRGGNEQFF. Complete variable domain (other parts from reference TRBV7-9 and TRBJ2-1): DTGVSQNPRHKITKRGQNVTFRCDPISEHNRLYWYRQTLGQGPEFLTYFQNEAQLEKSRLLSDRFSAERPKGSFSTLEIQRTEQGDSAMYLCASSGPDRGGNEQFFGPGTRLTVL.

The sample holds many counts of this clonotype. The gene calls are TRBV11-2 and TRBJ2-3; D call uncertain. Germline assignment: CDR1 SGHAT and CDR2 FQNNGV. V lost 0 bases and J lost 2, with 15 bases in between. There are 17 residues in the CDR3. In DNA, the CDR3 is TGTGCCAGCAGCTTAGATAGGGTGATGGCGGACACAGATACGCAGTATTTT. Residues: CASSLDRVMADTDTQYF. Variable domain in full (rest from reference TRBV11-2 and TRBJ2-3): EAGVAQSPRYKIIEKRQSVAFWCNPISGHATLYWYQQILGQGPKLLIQFQNNGVVDDSQLPKDRFSAERLKGVDSTLKIQPAKLEDSAVYLCASSLDRVMADTDTQYFGPGTRLTVL.

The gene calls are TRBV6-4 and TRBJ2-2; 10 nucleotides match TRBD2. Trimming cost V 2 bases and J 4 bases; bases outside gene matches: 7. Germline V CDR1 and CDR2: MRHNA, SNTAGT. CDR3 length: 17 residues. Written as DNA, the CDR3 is TGTGCCAGCAGTGACCCTACTAGCGGGATAGGCACCGGGGAGCTGTTTTTT. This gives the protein CASSDPTSGIGTGELFF.

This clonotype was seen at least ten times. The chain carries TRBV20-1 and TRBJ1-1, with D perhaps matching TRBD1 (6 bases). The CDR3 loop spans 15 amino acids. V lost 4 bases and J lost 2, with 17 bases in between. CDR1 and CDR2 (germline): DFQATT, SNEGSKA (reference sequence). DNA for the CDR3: TGCAGTGCTACTTCCGAGGGGGGACCTAACACTGAAGCTTTCTTT. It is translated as CSATSEGGPNTEAFF.

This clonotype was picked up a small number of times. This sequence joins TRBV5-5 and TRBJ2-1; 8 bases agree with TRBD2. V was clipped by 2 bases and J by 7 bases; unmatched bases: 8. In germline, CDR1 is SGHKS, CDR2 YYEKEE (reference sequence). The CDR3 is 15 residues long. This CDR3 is CASSLSGSKVNEQFF. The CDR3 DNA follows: TGTGCCAGCAGCTTAAGCGGGAGTAAGGTGAATGAGCAGTTCTTC.

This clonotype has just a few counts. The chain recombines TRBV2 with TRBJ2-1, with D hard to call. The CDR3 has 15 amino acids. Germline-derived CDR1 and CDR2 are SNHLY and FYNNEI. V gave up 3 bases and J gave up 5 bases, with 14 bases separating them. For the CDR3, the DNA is TGTGCCAGCAGTGAGCTCGTCCGCCCGGACAATGAGCAGTTCTTC. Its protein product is CASSELVRPDNEQFF. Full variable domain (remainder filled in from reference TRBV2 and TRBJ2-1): EPEVTQTPSHQVTQMGQEVILRCVPISNHLYFYWYRQILGQKVEFLVSFYNNEISEKSEIFDDQFSVERPDGSNFTLKIRSTKLEDSAMYFCASSELVRPDNEQFFGPGTRLTVL.

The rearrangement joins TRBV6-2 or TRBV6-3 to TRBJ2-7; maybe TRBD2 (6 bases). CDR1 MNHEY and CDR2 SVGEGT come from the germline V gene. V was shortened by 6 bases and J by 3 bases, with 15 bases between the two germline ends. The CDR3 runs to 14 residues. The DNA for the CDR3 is TGTGCCAGCAGCCCCGGGACTGAGCTCTACGAGCAGTACTTC. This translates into CASSPGTELYEQYF.

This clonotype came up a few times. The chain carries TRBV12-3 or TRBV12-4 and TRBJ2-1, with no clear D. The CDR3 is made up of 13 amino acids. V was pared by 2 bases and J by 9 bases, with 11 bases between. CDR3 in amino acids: CASSLLSVGEQFF. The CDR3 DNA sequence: TGTGCCAGCAGTTTACTGAGCGTGGGTGAGCAGTTCTTC.

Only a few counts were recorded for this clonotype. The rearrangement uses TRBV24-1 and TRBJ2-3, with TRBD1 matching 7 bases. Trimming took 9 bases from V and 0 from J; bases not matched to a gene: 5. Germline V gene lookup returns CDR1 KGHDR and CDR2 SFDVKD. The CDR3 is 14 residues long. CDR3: CATGQVGSTDTQYF. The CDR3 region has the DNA TGTGCCACCGGACAGGTTGGGAGCACAGATACGCAGTATTTT.

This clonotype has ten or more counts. The CDR3 DNA reads as TGTGCCAGCAGCTTGACAGGGACCGGGGAGCTGTTTTTT. This translates into CASSLTGTGELFF. This chain joins TRBV7-2 and TRBJ2-2, with 7 bases fitting TRBD1. Germline CDR1 SGHTA, CDR2 FQGNSA. This CDR3 has 13 residues. Trimming at V came to 3 bases and at J to 5 bases, leaving 0 bases not matched to a gene.

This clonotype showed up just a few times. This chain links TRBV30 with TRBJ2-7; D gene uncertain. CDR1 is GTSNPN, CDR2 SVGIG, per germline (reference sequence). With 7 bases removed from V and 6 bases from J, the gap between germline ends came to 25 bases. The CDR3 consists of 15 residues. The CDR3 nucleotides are TGTGCCTACACCTGGGCCTCCGAACTACGAACCGAGCAGTACTTC. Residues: CAYTWASELRTEQYF.

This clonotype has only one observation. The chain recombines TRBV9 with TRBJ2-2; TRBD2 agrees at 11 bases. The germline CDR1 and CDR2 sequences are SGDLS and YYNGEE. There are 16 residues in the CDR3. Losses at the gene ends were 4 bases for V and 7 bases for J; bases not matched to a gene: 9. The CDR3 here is CASSPGTSGPVGELFF. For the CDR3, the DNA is TGTGCCAGCAGCCCCGGGACTAGCGGCCCGGTCGGGGAGCTGTTTTTT. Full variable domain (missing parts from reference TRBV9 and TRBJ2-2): DSGVTQTPKHLITATGQRVTLRCSPRSGDLSVYWYQQSLDQGLQFLIQYYNGEERAKGNILERFSAQQFPDLHSELNLSSLELGDSALYFCASSPGTSGPVGELFFGEGSRLTVL.

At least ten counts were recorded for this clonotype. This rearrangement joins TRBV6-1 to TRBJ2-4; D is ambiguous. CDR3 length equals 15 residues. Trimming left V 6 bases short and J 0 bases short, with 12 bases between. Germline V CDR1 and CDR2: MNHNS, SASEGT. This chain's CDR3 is CASRSAASAKNIQYF. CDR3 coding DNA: TGTGCCAGCAGGTCAGCTGCATCAGCCAAAAACATTCAGTACTTC.

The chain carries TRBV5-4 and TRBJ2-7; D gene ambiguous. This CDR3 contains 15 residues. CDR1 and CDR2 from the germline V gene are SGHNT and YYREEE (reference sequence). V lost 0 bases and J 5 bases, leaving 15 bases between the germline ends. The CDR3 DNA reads TGTGCCAGCAGCTTGGGTGGTAGCTTGGGCCACGAGCAGTACTTC. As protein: CASSLGGSLGHEQYF.

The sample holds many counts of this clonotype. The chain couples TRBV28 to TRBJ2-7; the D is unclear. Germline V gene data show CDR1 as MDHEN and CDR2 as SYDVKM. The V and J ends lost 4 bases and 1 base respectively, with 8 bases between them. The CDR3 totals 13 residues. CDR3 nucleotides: TGTGCCAGCAGTTGGTCTTTTTCCTACGAGCAGTACTTC. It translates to CASSWSFSYEQYF.

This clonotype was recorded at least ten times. In DNA, the CDR3 is TGTGCCAGCAGTCCTACAGGGGTGGATGAAGCTTTCTTT. Its protein is CASSPTGVDEAFF. The chain has TRBV12-3 or TRBV12-4 and TRBJ1-1; TRBD1 aligns across 7 bases. The CDR3 consists of 13 residues. The V segment lost 5 bases and the J segment 7 bases; nucleotides outside the gene matches: 7.

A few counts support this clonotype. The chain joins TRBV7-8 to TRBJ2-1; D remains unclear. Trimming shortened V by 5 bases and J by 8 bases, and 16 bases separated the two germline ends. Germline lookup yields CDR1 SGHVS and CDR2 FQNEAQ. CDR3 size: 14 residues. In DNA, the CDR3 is TGTGCCAGCAGCCCCCGGACGGATTCGGATGAGCAGTTCTTC. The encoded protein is CASSPRTDSDEQFF.

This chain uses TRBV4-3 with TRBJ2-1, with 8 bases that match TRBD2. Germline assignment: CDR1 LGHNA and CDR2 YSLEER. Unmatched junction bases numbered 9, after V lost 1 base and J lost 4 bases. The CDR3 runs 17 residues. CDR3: CASSQGPVAGWYNEQFF. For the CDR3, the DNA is TGCGCCAGCAGCCAAGGCCCCGTAGCGGGATGGTACAATGAGCAGTTCTTC.

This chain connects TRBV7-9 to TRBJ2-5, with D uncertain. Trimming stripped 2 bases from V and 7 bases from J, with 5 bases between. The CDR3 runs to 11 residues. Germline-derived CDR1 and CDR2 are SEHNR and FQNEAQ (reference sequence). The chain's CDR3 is CASSLLGTQYF. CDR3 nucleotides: TGTGCCAGCAGCTTACTTGGGACCCAGTACTTC.

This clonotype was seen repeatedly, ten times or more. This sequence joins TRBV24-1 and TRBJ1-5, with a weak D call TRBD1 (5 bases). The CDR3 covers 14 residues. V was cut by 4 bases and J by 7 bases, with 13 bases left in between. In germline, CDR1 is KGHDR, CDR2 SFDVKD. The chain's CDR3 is CATSERGSGQPQHF. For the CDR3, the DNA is TGTGCCACCAGTGAGAGGGGTAGCGGCCAGCCCCAGCATTTT.